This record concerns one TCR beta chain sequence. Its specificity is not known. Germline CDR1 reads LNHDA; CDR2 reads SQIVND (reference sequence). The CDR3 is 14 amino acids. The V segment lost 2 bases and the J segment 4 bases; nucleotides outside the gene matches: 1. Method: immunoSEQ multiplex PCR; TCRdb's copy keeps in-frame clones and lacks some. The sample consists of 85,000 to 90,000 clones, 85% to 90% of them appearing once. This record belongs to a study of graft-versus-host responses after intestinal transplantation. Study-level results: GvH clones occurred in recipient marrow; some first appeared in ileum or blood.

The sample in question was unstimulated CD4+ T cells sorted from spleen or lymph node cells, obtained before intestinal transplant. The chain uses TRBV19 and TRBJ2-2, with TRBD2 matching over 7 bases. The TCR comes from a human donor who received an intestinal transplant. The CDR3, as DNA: TGTGCCAGTAGTATACTAGCGGCCACCGGGGAGCTGTTTTTT. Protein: CASSILAATGELFF.